This TCR beta chain was retrieved from a study of blood T cell repertoires in COVID-19. Study in general: Acute-phase and convalescent COVID-19 samples originated in the United States, Italy and Spain. From T cells, B-cell-depleted T cells, or PBMCs came the material, which was cDNA or gDNA.

Per the study methods: Cell counts per sample came from amplifying reference gene primers. The protocol was immunoSEQ multiplex PCR, while the TCRdb copy is restricted to in-frame clones and leaves out a portion. That table furnishes V, J and clone size, whereas the DNA furnished D and trimming. This sample yields fewer than 250,000 clones, of which less than 85% are seen a single time; 9.5% to 15% belongs to the top ten. The specimen was peripheral blood. The source is a woman between 50 and 59 years old with acute or convalescent COVID-19.

The chain's CDR3 is CASSGAGGNTEAFF. Written as DNA, the CDR3 is TGTGCCAGCAGTGGGGCGGGGGGGAACACTGAAGCTTTCTTT. V gene TRBV25-1 combines with J gene TRBJ1-1; tentatively, D is TRBD1 (5 bases). Trimming took off 4 bases at V and 1 base at J, with 10 bases between the two ends. CDR1 and CDR2 (germline): MGHDK, SYGVNS. This CDR3 region has 14 residues.